The 7 T cell receptor beta chains below come from one sample, sequenced in a study of read filtering for tumor transcriptome and immune sequencing. Molecular barcoded adaptors covering alpha/delta and beta/gamma chains were used on about 0.4 ug RNA. TCRdb re-called the reads with MiXCR, one entry per CDR3 protein. The sample has some 130,000 distinct CDR3 sequences, under 15% seen once. Sequenced input: a population of CD138-negative cells sorted from bone marrow. Source of these receptors: a donor aged 40 or older with multiple myeloma.

This clonotype occurred many times. The J gene is TRBJ2-3, the V gene TRBV29-1, with 9 bases fitting TRBD2. CDR1 and CDR2 from the germline V gene are SQVTM and ANQGSEA. This CDR3 is 15 amino acids long. Trimming removed 5 bases from V and 4 bases from J; junction bases left unmatched: 10. This CDR3 reads CSVSLLAGRSDTQYF. The CDR3 nucleotides are TGCAGCGTTAGTTTGCTAGCGGGAAGGTCAGATACGCAGTATTTT.

The sample holds many counts of this clonotype. CDR3 sequence (DNA): TGTGCCAGCAGCTCCTGGACTAGCGGGAGCATAGAGACCCAGTACTTC. This sequence encodes CASSSWTSGSIETQYF. J is TRBJ2-5 and V is TRBV7-8, with 13 nucleotides matching TRBD2. Germline values: CDR1 SGHVS, CDR2 FQNEAQ. Trimming removed 4 bases from V and 4 bases from J; junction bases left unmatched: 6. The CDR3 is made up of 16 amino acids.

V gene TRBV29-1 combines with J gene TRBJ2-5; the D gene is possibly TRBD2 (6 bases). This CDR3 spans 10 amino acids. Deletions cut 5 bases from V and 7 bases from J, with 8 bases between. From germline, CDR1 is SQVTM and CDR2 ANQGSEA. The CDR3 sequence is CSVSGRTQYF. The CDR3 region has the DNA TGCAGCGTTTCCGGGAGGACCCAGTACTTC.

This clonotype was picked up many times. The gene calls are TRBV7-3 and TRBJ2-1, with 9 positions matching TRBD2. CDR3 length: 14 residues. In germline, CDR1 is SGHTA, CDR2 FQGTGA. V dropped 5 bases and J dropped 5; count of bases not matched to a gene: 4. Here the CDR3 DNA reads TGTGCCAGCAGCCTCGGACTAGCGAACAATGAGCAGTTCTTC. Translation: CASSLGLANNEQFF.

The chain couples TRBV12-3 or TRBV12-4 to TRBJ2-5; TRBD1 matches at 7 bases. The CDR3 extends over 12 amino acids. V was pared by 4 bases and J by 7 bases, with 3 bases of the junction left unmatched. CDR3 amino acids: CASSSNRGTQYF. The CDR3 coding sequence is TGTGCCAGCAGTTCAAACAGGGGGACCCAGTACTTC.

This clonotype was recorded many times. The chain links TRBV30 to TRBJ2-3, with 7 bases that match TRBD2. There are 14 residues in the CDR3. Germline CDR1 is GTSNPN and CDR2 is SVGIG (reference sequence). V lost 2 bases and J lost 5; bases outside the gene matches: 7. CDR3 sequence reads: CAWSRSSGGDTQYF. Written as DNA, the CDR3 is TGTGCCTGGAGTCGGTCTAGCGGTGGAGATACGCAGTATTTT. Drawing the rest from reference TRBV30 and TRBJ2-3, the complete variable domain is SQTIHQWPATLVQPVGSPLSLECTVEGTSNPNLYWYRQAAGRGLQLLFYSVGIGQISSEVPQNLSASRPQDRQFILSSKKLLLSDSGFYLCAWSRSSGGDTQYFGPGTRLTVL.

To note about this clonotype: The CDR3 does not close with the conserved phenylalanine or tryptophan, likely indicating a read error. V is TRBV20-1 and J is TRBJ1-1; D unclear. V shed 5 bases and J shed 1 base, with 14 bases lying between them. The CDR3 totals 14 residues. Germline V gene sequence: CDR1 DFQATT, CDR2 SNEGSKA (reference sequence). In nucleotides, the CDR3 is TGCAGTGCTCCGGGCCTTGGTGGGAACACTGAAGCTTTCCTT. Translated, it gives CSAPGLGGNTEAFL.